This record looks at one T cell receptor (beta chain) sequence and its context. The antigen is unknown. Researchers ran the PCR with 60 Vbeta and 13 Jbeta primers. Measured with immunoSEQ multiplex PCR; TCRdb has only the in-frame clones, and not every one. The sample includes under 150,000 clones, 75% to 85% of them seen just once. The V gene end was trimmed by 7 bases and the J gene end by 2 bases; junction bases not matched to a gene: 7. Germline V CDR1 and CDR2: MDHEN, SYDVKM. CDR3 length equals 14 residues. The data derive from a study of cytomegalovirus exposure and HLA in healthy donors. Overall study results and limits: A later analysis found common viral pathogens apparently linked to several of the most significant clusters. An assumption of roughly uniform sequencing depth across donors underlay the presence/absence analyses. Being productive about 90% or about 30% of the time was typical of most TCR beta V segments in an earlier analysis. From TCR beta sequences, most subjects' HLA-A and HLA-B alleles were reportedly predicted accurately.

The source of this sequence is a woman between 40 and 50 years old in good health and CMV-seronegative. Sequenced material: PBMCs. The rearrangement joins TRBV28 to TRBJ2-7, with 8 nucleotides matching TRBD1. The CDR3 DNA reads TGTGCCAGCACCTCCGGACAGGGAACCTACGAGCAGTACTTC. Translating gives CASTSGQGTYEQYF.